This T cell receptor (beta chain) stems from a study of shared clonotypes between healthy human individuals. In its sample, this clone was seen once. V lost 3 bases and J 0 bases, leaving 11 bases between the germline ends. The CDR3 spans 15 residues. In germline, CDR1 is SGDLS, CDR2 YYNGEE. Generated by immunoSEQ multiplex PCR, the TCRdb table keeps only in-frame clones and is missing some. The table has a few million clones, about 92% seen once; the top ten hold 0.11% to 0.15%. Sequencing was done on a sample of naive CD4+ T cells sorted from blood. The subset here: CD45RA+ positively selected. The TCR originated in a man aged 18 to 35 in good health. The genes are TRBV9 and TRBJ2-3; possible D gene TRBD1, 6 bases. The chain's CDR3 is CASSALQGSTDTQYF. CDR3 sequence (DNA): TGTGCCAGCAGCGCTTTACAGGGAAGCACAGATACGCAGTATTTT.